The table lists the clone carrying this T cell receptor (beta chain) with many counts. The trim removed 7 bases at V and 8 bases at J, leaving 10 bases unmatched. This CDR3 has 14 amino acids. These data come from a study of regulatory T cells in long-lasting Graves disease. Study summary: Those with persistent Graves' disease had received antithyroid drugs for over 5 years with positive TSH receptor antibodies.

Assembly of TCR beta libraries relied on iRepertoire HTBI primers together with Arm-PCR of CDR3 regions. Each CDR3 protein gets one entry after TCRdb re-called the multiplex PCR reads with MiXCR. This table holds a few hundred thousand distinct CDR3 sequences, roughly 23% found once. Time point specified: persistent/refractory GD, antithyroid drugs over 5 years with positive TRAb. PBMCs were the source of the RNA used for TCR sequencing. The chain carries TRBV12-3 or TRBV12-4 and TRBJ1-4; 7 bases align to TRBD1. The sample here was peripheral blood mononuclear cells (PBMCs), taken when the disease was refractory, from a patient treated with antithyroid drugs. The receptor was derived from a female donor with Graves disease. For the CDR3, the DNA is TGTGCCAGCACCACAACAGACAGGGACGAAAAACTGTTTTTT. Protein sequence: CASTTTDRDEKLFF.